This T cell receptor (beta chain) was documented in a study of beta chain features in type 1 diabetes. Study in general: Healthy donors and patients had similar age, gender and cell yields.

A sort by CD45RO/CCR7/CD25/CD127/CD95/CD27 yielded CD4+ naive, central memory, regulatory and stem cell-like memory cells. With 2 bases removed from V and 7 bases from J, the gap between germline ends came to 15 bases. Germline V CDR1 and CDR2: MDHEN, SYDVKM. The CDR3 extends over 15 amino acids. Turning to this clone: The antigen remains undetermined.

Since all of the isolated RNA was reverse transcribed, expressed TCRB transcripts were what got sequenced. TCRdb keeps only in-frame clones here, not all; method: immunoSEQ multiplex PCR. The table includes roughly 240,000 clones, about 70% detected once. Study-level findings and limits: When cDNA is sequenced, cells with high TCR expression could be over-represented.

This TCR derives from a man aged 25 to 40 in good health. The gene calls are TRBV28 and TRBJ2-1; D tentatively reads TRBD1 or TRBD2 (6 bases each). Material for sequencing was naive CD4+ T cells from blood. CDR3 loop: CASSLTGAGGNEQFF. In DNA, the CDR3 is TGTGCCAGCAGTTTAACGGGGGCAGGAGGGAATGAGCAGTTCTTC.